Shown below are 24 T cell receptor beta chains from a single sample sequenced in a study of cytomegalovirus exposure and HLA in healthy donors. Vbeta (60) and Jbeta (13) primers were used in the PCR. Sequencing was performed with immunoSEQ multiplex PCR; in TCRdb, only in-frame clones are kept and a portion is missing. Of around 200,000 clones listed, approximately 78% are singletons. The source material was PBMCs. Source of these receptors: a woman aged 35 to 49 in good health and CMV-seronegative.

The J gene is TRBJ1-2, the V gene TRBV28; 7 bases fit TRBD1. CDR1 is MDHEN, CDR2 SYDVKM, per germline. The CDR3 is made up of 14 amino acids. J lost 0 bases, V lost 5 bases, and 3 bases had no gene match. CDR3 sequence reads: CASSPGTANYGYTF. CDR3 DNA sequence: TGTGCCAGCAGTCCTGGGACAGCTAACTATGGCTACACCTTC.

The sample holds one count of this clone. Written as DNA, the CDR3 is TGTGCCAGCAGTTTCTTAGGGGCTAATGAAAAACTGTTTTTT. Translating it yields CASSFLGANEKLFF. The chain combines TRBV28 with TRBJ1-4; D possibly corresponds to TRBD1 (5 bases). The CDR3 has 14 amino acids. Trimming removed 3 bases at V and 3 bases at J, with 8 bases between. CDR1 and CDR2 (germline): MDHEN, SYDVKM.

The genes are TRBV7-9 and TRBJ1-3; 7 nucleotides align to TRBD1. V shed 3 bases and J 4 bases; nucleotides not matched to a gene: 6. This CDR3 has 15 amino acids. Germline CDR1 and CDR2: SEHNR and FQNEAQ (reference sequence). Here the CDR3 DNA reads TGTGCCAGCAGCTTGGGAGACAGGGAGGGAAACACCATATATTTT. This encodes CASSLGDREGNTIYF.

The rearrangement uses TRBV5-1 and TRBJ2-7, with TRBD2 as a possible D gene (5 bases). Between the trimmed V and J ends, which lost 0 bases and 3 bases, there was a span of 10 bases. From germline, CDR1 is SGHRS and CDR2 YFSETQ. There are 14 residues in the CDR3. In DNA form, the CDR3 reads TGCGCCAGCAGCTTGGAGGCGGGTAACTACGAGCAGTACTTC. Residues: CASSLEAGNYEQYF.

This chain uses TRBV30 with TRBJ2-1; TRBD2 matches at 11 bases. Germline CDR1 and CDR2: GTSNPN and SVGIG (reference sequence). The CDR3 length is 14 residues. V shed 3 bases, J shed 4 bases, and the junction held 2 bases outside the gene matches. CDR3 DNA: TGTGCCTGGAGGGGACTAGCGGTATACAATGAGCAGTTCTTC. Its translation: CAWRGLAVYNEQFF.

The rearrangement uses TRBV10-1 and TRBJ2-2; TRBD1 matches 7 bases. The CDR3 totals 15 residues. Germline V gives CDR1 WNHNN, CDR2 SYGVQD (reference sequence). V dropped 4 bases and J dropped 1; count of bases not matched to a gene: 3. The CDR3 is CASSGGQQNTGELFF. The CDR3 DNA sequence: TGCGCCAGCAGTGGGGGACAGCAGAACACCGGGGAGCTGTTTTTT.

This chain links TRBV11-3 with TRBJ2-2, with 7 bases that match TRBD2. V was clipped by 1 base and J by 5 bases; unmatched bases: 13. This CDR3 has 18 residues. The germline gives CDR1 SGHNT, CDR2 YENEEA. The chain's CDR3 is CASSLGGYRGEKTGELFF. As DNA, the CDR3 is TGTGCCAGCAGCTTAGGGGGCTACCGGGGGGAAAAAACCGGGGAGCTGTTTTTT. Full variable domain (outside the CDR3, taken from reference TRBV11-3 and TRBJ2-2): EAGVVQSPRYKIIEKKQPVAFWCNPISGHNTLYWYLQNLGQGPELLIRYENEEAVDDSQLPKDRFSAERLKGVDSTLKIQPAELGDSAVYLCASSLGGYRGEKTGELFFGEGSRLTVL.

The chain couples TRBV6-5 to TRBJ2-1; 8 bases match TRBD2. Germline V gives CDR1 MNHEY, CDR2 SVGAGI. Trimming at V came to 0 bases and at J to 9 bases, leaving 7 bases not matched to a gene. CDR3 length equals 15 residues. CDR3 DNA sequence: TGTGCCAGCAGTTACTCGGTTAGCGGGAAGGGTGAGCAGTTCTTC. Translated: CASSYSVSGKGEQFF.

This clone is a singleton in its sample. This chain links TRBV7-6 with TRBJ1-1; D gene ambiguous. Deletions cut 5 bases from V and 1 base from J, with 11 bases between. Germline lookup yields CDR1 SGHVS and CDR2 FNYEAQ. The CDR3 loop spans 14 amino acids. This CDR3 is CASSISLGNTEAFF. The CDR3 DNA follows: TGTGCCAGCAGCATTTCCCTAGGGAACACTGAAGCTTTCTTT.

The rearrangement uses TRBV6-5 and TRBJ1-1; D gene uncertain. The V end was cut by 7 bases, the J end by 5 bases, with 17 bases between. Germline CDR1 MNHEY, CDR2 SVGAGI. This CDR3 comprises 14 residues. The CDR3 DNA reads TGTGCCAGCACTCAAGGGAGGGAATGGACTGAAGCTTTCTTT. Its protein is CASTQGREWTEAFF.

This chain uses TRBV7-9 with TRBJ2-1; possible D gene TRBD2, 6 bases. Germline V gene lookup returns CDR1 SEHNR and CDR2 FQNEAQ (reference sequence). Trimming left V 2 bases short and J 3 bases short, with 11 bases between. The CDR3 sequence is 15 residues long. CDR3 protein: CASSLTGSGYNEQFF. For the CDR3, the DNA is TGTGCCAGCAGCTTAACTGGTAGCGGCTACAATGAGCAGTTCTTC.

V and J are TRBV28 and TRBJ2-5, with TRBD2 matching over 14 bases. The CDR3 contains 18 residues. Germline V CDR1 and CDR2: MDHEN, SYDVKM. V was pared by 6 bases and J by 1 base, with 10 bases of the junction left unmatched. CDR3 DNA sequence: TGTGCCAGCAGCGCAACCGGGACTAGCGGGAGCGTCCAAGAGACCCAGTACTTC. It is translated as CASSATGTSGSVQETQYF. Combining the CDR3 with reference TRBV28 and TRBJ2-5 gives the whole variable domain DVKVTQSSRYLVKRTGEKVFLECVQDMDHENMFWYRQDPGLGLRLIYFSYDVKMKEKGDIPEGYSVSREKKERFSLILESASTNQTSMYLCASSATGTSGSVQETQYFGPGTRLLVL.

This chain joins TRBV5-8 and TRBJ2-6, with TRBD2 as a possible D gene (5 bases). Trimming left V 5 bases short and J 4 bases short, with 16 bases between. The CDR3 totals 16 residues. Germline V CDR1 and CDR2: SGHTS, YDEGEE. CDR3 sequence (DNA): TGTGCCAGCAGGGAGCGAGAGGGTACCGGGGCCAACGTCCTGACTTTC. Translating it yields CASREREGTGANVLTF.

The J gene is TRBJ2-7, the V gene TRBV15, with D hard to call. This CDR3 region has 12 residues. Deletions cut 4 bases from V and 5 bases from J, with 9 bases between. Looked up from germline, CDR1 is LNHNV and CDR2 is YYDKDF (reference sequence). This chain's CDR3 is CATSTDSNEQYF. In DNA form, the CDR3 reads TGTGCCACCAGCACCGACTCGAACGAGCAGTACTTC.

This chain joins TRBV18 and TRBJ2-7, with TRBD1 matching 9 bases. CDR3 length: 13 residues. The V and J ends lost 2 bases and 12 bases, in that order; junction bases with no gene match: 8. CDR1 is KGHSH, CDR2 LQKENI, per germline. CDR3 DNA sequence: TGTGCCAGCTCACCAACCGGGACAGGGTTACCGTACTTC. Translating gives CASSPTGTGLPYF.

This rearrangement joins TRBV18 to TRBJ1-2, with 9 bases fitting TRBD1. From germline, CDR1 is KGHSH and CDR2 LQKENI. This CDR3 contains 15 residues. Trimming at V came to 2 bases and at J to 3 bases, leaving 4 bases not matched to a gene. CDR3 nucleotide sequence: TGTGCCAGCTCACCAGGACAGGGGAGCGACTATGGCTACACCTTC. Amino acids: CASSPGQGSDYGYTF.

The chain carries TRBV2 and TRBJ2-2; D possibly corresponds to TRBD2 (6 bases). Germline V lookup: CDR1 SNHLY, CDR2 FYNNEI. The CDR3 covers 17 residues. The ends were cut back, 6 bases at V and 0 bases at J, with 17 bases in the middle. This CDR3 is CASSPLASLSNTGELFF. In nucleotides, the CDR3 is TGTGCCAGCAGCCCACTAGCCTCACTTTCGAACACCGGGGAGCTGTTTTTT.

V gene TRBV11-3 combines with J gene TRBJ2-1; TRBD2 agrees at 9 bases. V trimming: 0 bases; J trimming: 4 bases; junction bases outside the gene matches: 13. The CDR3 has 19 residues. Germline CDR1 reads SGHNT; CDR2 reads YENEEA. The CDR3 DNA reads TGTGCCAGCAGCTTAGACGGGCGCACACTGACTAGCGGATACAATGAGCAGTTCTTC. Amino acids: CASSLDGRTLTSGYNEQFF.

This clone was recorded a few times. The genes are TRBV30 and TRBJ2-1; TRBD2 matches 8 bases. Looked up from germline, CDR1 is GTSNPN and CDR2 is SVGIG (reference sequence). The CDR3 covers 14 residues. V shed 3 bases and J 7 bases; nucleotides not matched to a gene: 8. Here the CDR3 reads CAWSKGREGNEQFF. CDR3 DNA sequence: TGTGCCTGGAGCAAGGGTCGGGAGGGGAATGAGCAGTTCTTC.

This chain connects TRBV28 to TRBJ1-2, with D hard to call. Germline V CDR1 and CDR2: MDHEN, SYDVKM. Trimming cost V 3 bases and J 8 bases, with 19 bases left between them. The CDR3 has 15 amino acids. The CDR3 region has the DNA TGTGCCAGCAGTTTCATCGGCAGGCTCCTCGAGGGCTACACCTTC. It is translated as CASSFIGRLLEGYTF.

This sequence joins TRBV28 and TRBJ1-5, with TRBD1 matching 9 bases. The CDR3 is made up of 13 amino acids. Germline V gives CDR1 MDHEN, CDR2 SYDVKM. V lost 6 bases and J lost 11; bases outside the gene matches: 8. The CDR3 DNA follows: TGTGCCAGCAGCACCGGGACAGGGTGGGCCCAGCATTTT. Residues: CASSTGTGWAQHF.

The chain has TRBV9 and TRBJ2-5; possible D gene TRBD1, 6 bases. Near its end, the DNA agrees better with TRBJ2-7, so the J call may be wrong. CDR1 and CDR2 from the germline V gene are SGDLS and YYNGEE. The CDR3 totals 16 residues. This CDR3 reads CASSVSAGAVSYEQYF. The CDR3, as DNA: TGTGCCAGCAGCGTTTCAGCAGGGGCCGTTTCCTACGAGCAGTACTTC.

This clone was found once. The J gene is TRBJ2-1, the V gene TRBV28, with a tentative D call TRBD2 (5 bases). The CDR3 loop spans 12 amino acids. V lost 1 base and J lost 8, with 6 bases in between. Per germline, CDR1 MDHEN and CDR2 SYDVKM. The CDR3 DNA is TGTGCCAGCAGTTTATCTAGCCATGAGCAGTTCTTC. This sequence encodes CASSLSSHEQFF.

J is TRBJ1-2 and V is TRBV29-1; 8 bases agree with TRBD1. V gave up 1 base and J gave up 0 bases; unmatched junction bases: 16. Looked up from germline, CDR1 is SQVTM and CDR2 is ANQGSEA. The CDR3 is 19 residues long. The CDR3: CSVEGIAQSRTGTNYGYTF. The CDR3 DNA is TGCAGCGTTGAAGGAATAGCACAAAGTAGGACAGGGACTAACTATGGCTACACCTTC.